A selection of T cell receptor beta chains follows, all from one sample in a study of cytomegalovirus exposure and HLA in healthy donors. The protocol was immunoSEQ multiplex PCR, while the TCRdb copy is restricted to in-frame clones and leaves out a portion. The data contain 110,000 or so clones, 67% of them seen just once; the ten biggest clones take up roughly 8.7%. Sequencing was performed on PBMCs. These TCRs come from a man aged 18 to 30 in good health and CMV-seropositive. CDR3s include the opening cysteine and the closing phenylalanine or tryptophan. Each record gives: D gene, J gene, clone size, V gene, CDR3 DNA, CDR3 protein. The D gene is left open where the match is weak. Expanded clones are given a class, and other clones once, few, many or no size at all.

D gene: .; J gene: TRBJ2-3; clone size: few; V gene: TRBV10-1; CDR3 DNA: TGCGCCAGCAGTGAAGGGACAAGCACAGATACGCAGTATTTT; CDR3 protein: CASSEGTSTDTQYF
D gene: .; J gene: TRBJ2-1; clone size: .; V gene: TRBV7-2; CDR3 DNA: TGTGCCAGCAGCTGGTTAGGGAGCAATGAGCAGTTCTTC; CDR3 protein: CASSWLGSNEQFF
D gene: TRBD1; J gene: TRBJ1-2; clone size: .; V gene: TRBV6-5; CDR3 DNA: TGTGCCAGCAGCTCACAGGGGGCGGCATGGTATGGCTACACCTTC; CDR3 protein: CASSSQGAAWYGYTF
D gene: TRBD1; J gene: TRBJ2-5; clone size: .; V gene: TRBV5-6; CDR3 DNA: TGTGCCAGCAGTGGCAGGGGGTCAGAGACCCAGTACTTC; CDR3 protein: CASSGRGSETQYF
D gene: .; J gene: TRBJ2-5; clone size: .; V gene: TRBV27; CDR3 DNA: TGTGCCAGCAGCCTGTTTCGAGGAGAGACCCAGTACTTC; CDR3 protein: CASSLFRGETQYF
D gene: .; J gene: TRBJ2-5; clone size: .; V gene: TRBV6-1; CDR3 DNA: TGTGCCAGCAGTGCCAACAGGGGGGGGGAGACCCAGTACTTC; CDR3 protein: CASSANRGGETQYF
D gene: .; J gene: TRBJ1-1; clone size: .; V gene: TRBV5-8; CDR3 DNA: TGTGCCAGCAGGGGGTATTTCGGGGGGAACACTGAAGCTTTCTTT; CDR3 protein: CASRGYFGGNTEAFF
D gene: .; J gene: TRBJ1-6; clone size: .; V gene: TRBV10-3; CDR3 DNA: TGTGCCATCAGGCGGGACGACGATTCACCCCTCCACTTT; CDR3 protein: CAIRRDDDSPLHF
D gene: TRBD2; J gene: TRBJ2-3; clone size: .; V gene: TRBV29-1; CDR3 DNA: TGCAGCGCCGGGGGGGGGCGTACAGATACGCAGTATTTT; CDR3 protein: CSAGGGRTDTQYF
D gene: .; J gene: TRBJ2-7; clone size: .; V gene: TRBV30; CDR3 DNA: TGTGCCTCCCGGACAAATTACTACGAGCAGTACTTC; CDR3 protein: CASRTNYYEQYF
D gene: TRBD1; J gene: TRBJ2-7; clone size: .; V gene: TRBV5-1; CDR3 DNA: TGCGCCAGCAGCTCCGGACAGGGGGCGGGCGAGCAGTACTTC; CDR3 protein: CASSSGQGAGEQYF
D gene: .; J gene: TRBJ1-2; clone size: .; V gene: TRBV20-1; CDR3 DNA: TGCAGTTCTGAGGCTAACTATGGCTACACCTTC; CDR3 protein: CSSEANYGYTF
D gene: .; J gene: TRBJ1-1; clone size: .; V gene: TRBV5-1; CDR3 DNA: TGCGCCAGCAGCTTGGGGCACACTGAAGCTTTCTTT; CDR3 protein: CASSLGHTEAFF
D gene: TRBD1; J gene: TRBJ1-5; clone size: .; V gene: TRBV5-8; CDR3 DNA: TGTGCCAGCAGCTTGGGAAGGGAACACCGGGACAGTTTTTTT; CDR3 protein: CASSLGREHRDSFF
D gene: TRBD2; J gene: TRBJ2-1; clone size: .; V gene: TRBV5-1; CDR3 DNA: TGCGCCAGCAGCTTGGCCTTGGCGGGGGGGGGCAATGAGCAGTTCTTC; CDR3 protein: CASSLALAGGGNEQFF
D gene: .; J gene: TRBJ1-3; clone size: .; V gene: TRBV5-1; CDR3 DNA: TGCGCCAGCAGAACAGACCTAAGAAACACCATATATTTT; CDR3 protein: CASRTDLRNTIYF
D gene: .; J gene: TRBJ1-5; clone size: .; V gene: TRBV4-1; CDR3 DNA: TGCGCCAGCAGCCTTTACGGGACACCCAATCAGCCCCAGCATTTT; CDR3 protein: CASSLYGTPNQPQHF
D gene: .; J gene: TRBJ1-1; clone size: .; V gene: TRBV30; CDR3 DNA: TGTGCCGGGAGGAGCACTGAAGCTTTCTTT; CDR3 protein: CAGRSTEAFF
D gene: .; J gene: TRBJ1-5; clone size: few; V gene: TRBV19; CDR3 DNA: TGTGCCAGTAGTATAGAGACGGGTAATCAGCCCCAGCATTTT; CDR3 protein: CASSIETGNQPQHF
D gene: TRBD2; J gene: TRBJ2-5; clone size: .; V gene: TRBV6-1; CDR3 DNA: TGTGCCAGCAGGCCCACTAGCGGGGCCCGGGAGACCCAGTACTTC; CDR3 protein: CASRPTSGARETQYF
D gene: .; J gene: TRBJ1-4; clone size: .; V gene: TRBV6-1; CDR3 DNA: TGTGCCAGCAGTGATGGGGGGTACGGGGAAAAACTGTTTTTT; CDR3 protein: CASSDGGYGEKLFF
D gene: .; J gene: TRBJ1-2; clone size: few; V gene: TRBV2; CDR3 DNA: TGTGCCAGCAGGGCCCAGGGAAACCGGTATGGCTACACCTTC; CDR3 protein: CASRAQGNRYGYTF
D gene: .; J gene: TRBJ2-3; clone size: .; V gene: TRBV4-2; CDR3 DNA: TGTGCCAGCAGCCTCGGAGGGGAGCGGGTCACAGATACGCAGTATTTT; CDR3 protein: CASSLGGERVTDTQYF
D gene: TRBD1; J gene: TRBJ2-6; clone size: .; V gene: TRBV25-1; CDR3 DNA: TGTGCCAGCAGTCTTAGGGACAGGGGTTCTGGGGCCAACGTCCTGACTTTC; CDR3 protein: CASSLRDRGSGANVLTF
D gene: TRBD2; J gene: TRBJ2-5; clone size: .; V gene: TRBV5-1; CDR3 DNA: TGCGCCAGCAGCTTGGGATGGGCTAGCGGATACCAAGAGAAGACCCAGTACTTC; CDR3 protein: CASSLGWASGYQEKTQYF
D gene: TRBD1; J gene: TRBJ1-6; clone size: .; V gene: TRBV28; CDR3 DNA: TGTGCCAGCAGTAATGGGGACAGGGTAGGAAATTCACCCCTCCACTTT; CDR3 protein: CASSNGDRVGNSPLHF
D gene: TRBD1; J gene: TRBJ1-2; clone size: .; V gene: TRBV25-1; CDR3 DNA: TGTGCCAGCAGTGCACTGTACCCTACCGGGACAGCAGACTATGGCTACACCTTC; CDR3 protein: CASSALYPTGTADYGYTF
D gene: .; J gene: TRBJ2-3; clone size: .; V gene: TRBV14; CDR3 DNA: TGTGCCAGCAGCTGGGTGGGGCCCCCCCCTGATACGCAGTATTTT; CDR3 protein: CASSWVGPPPDTQYF
D gene: TRBD2; J gene: TRBJ2-1; clone size: .; V gene: TRBV18; CDR3 DNA: TGTGCCAGCTCACTAAGCGGGGAGTACAATGAGCAGTTCTTC; CDR3 protein: CASSLSGEYNEQFF
D gene: TRBD1; J gene: TRBJ1-6; clone size: .; V gene: TRBV10-3; CDR3 DNA: TGTGCCATCAGTGAGCCGGGACAGCCCACGGGTAATTCACCCCTCCACTTT; CDR3 protein: CAISEPGQPTGNSPLHF
D gene: .; J gene: TRBJ2-5; clone size: .; V gene: TRBV15; CDR3 DNA: TGTGCCACCAGCAGGCGGAACAGGGAGCGAACCAGGTACTTC; CDR3 protein: CATSRRNRERTRYF
D gene: .; J gene: TRBJ1-5; clone size: .; V gene: TRBV6-1; CDR3 DNA: TGTGCCAGCAGTGAAGAGCTATTCCGGGGGGCGACTCGGCAGCCCCAGCATTTT; CDR3 protein: CASSEELFRGATRQPQHF
D gene: TRBD2; J gene: TRBJ2-5; clone size: .; V gene: TRBV28; CDR3 DNA: TGTGCCAGCAGTACGGGCCGTGGGACTAGCGGGGGATACCAAGAGACCCAGTACTTC; CDR3 protein: CASSTGRGTSGGYQETQYF
D gene: .; J gene: TRBJ2-5; clone size: .; V gene: TRBV5-1; CDR3 DNA: TGCGCCAGCAGCCCAGGGAGGAGAGAAGAGACCCAGTACTTC; CDR3 protein: CASSPGRREETQYF
D gene: .; J gene: TRBJ1-2; clone size: few; V gene: TRBV28; CDR3 DNA: TGTGCCAGCAGTTTACCCCAGGACTATGGCTACACCTTC; CDR3 protein: CASSLPQDYGYTF
D gene: .; J gene: TRBJ1-6; clone size: .; V gene: TRBV18; CDR3 DNA: TGTGCCAGCTCACCATGGGCCGCTAGGGGTAATTCACCCCTCCACTTT; CDR3 protein: CASSPWAARGNSPLHF
D gene: .; J gene: TRBJ1-1; clone size: .; V gene: TRBV28; CDR3 DNA: TGTGCCAGCTGGGTGAGAGGGACTGAAGCTTTCTTT; CDR3 protein: CASWVRGTEAFF
D gene: .; J gene: TRBJ2-5; clone size: .; V gene: TRBV6-6; CDR3 DNA: TGTGCCAGCAGTCCCGCGGGGGAGACCCAGTACTTC; CDR3 protein: CASSPAGETQYF
D gene: TRBD1; J gene: TRBJ1-2; clone size: .; V gene: TRBV5-6; CDR3 DNA: TGTGCCAGCAGCCCCCTTAACAGGGGGCACTATGGCTACACCTTC; CDR3 protein: CASSPLNRGHYGYTF
D gene: TRBD2; J gene: TRBJ2-5; clone size: .; V gene: TRBV28; CDR3 DNA: TGTGCCAGCAGTGCGGGACTAGCGGTGTACCAAGAGACCCAGTACTTC; CDR3 protein: CASSAGLAVYQETQYF
D gene: TRBD1; J gene: TRBJ2-2; clone size: .; V gene: TRBV5-4; CDR3 DNA: TGTGCCAGCAGCTTGGCCGGACAGGGGGCTCTCACCGGGGAGCTGTTTTTT; CDR3 protein: CASSLAGQGALTGELFF
D gene: TRBD2; J gene: TRBJ2-7; clone size: .; V gene: TRBV5-1; CDR3 DNA: TGCGCCAGCAGCCTCTCTTCTAGCGGGGGGGCCTCCAAGTACTTC; CDR3 protein: CASSLSSSGGASKYF
D gene: TRBD1; J gene: TRBJ1-2; clone size: once; V gene: TRBV27; CDR3 DNA: TGTGCCAGCAGGGGGACAGGGTGGGGTGGCTACACCTTC; CDR3 protein: CASRGTGWGGYTF
D gene: .; J gene: TRBJ1-5; clone size: few; V gene: TRBV6-6; CDR3 DNA: TGTGCCAGCAGTTACATAGCGCAGGGGAATCAGCCCCAGCATTTT; CDR3 protein: CASSYIAQGNQPQHF
D gene: TRBD1; J gene: TRBJ1-4; clone size: few; V gene: TRBV6-1; CDR3 DNA: TGTGCCAGCTTATACAGGGGGCCTGAAAAACTGTTTTTT; CDR3 protein: CASLYRGPEKLFF
D gene: .; J gene: TRBJ2-1; clone size: .; V gene: TRBV19; CDR3 DNA: TGTGCCAGTAACCCGGGATTCTCCTACAATGAGCAGTTCTTC; CDR3 protein: CASNPGFSYNEQFF
D gene: .; J gene: TRBJ2-3; clone size: .; V gene: TRBV11-2; CDR3 DNA: TGTGCCAGCAGCTACAGTGGTCGAGATACGCAGTATTTT; CDR3 protein: CASSYSGRDTQYF
D gene: TRBD1; J gene: TRBJ2-1; clone size: .; V gene: TRBV10-3; CDR3 DNA: TGTGCCATCAGCACCCGACAGGGGGTGGGTAATGAGCAGTTCTTC; CDR3 protein: CAISTRQGVGNEQFF
D gene: .; J gene: TRBJ2-3; clone size: .; V gene: TRBV5-1; CDR3 DNA: TGCGCCAGCAGCTTCCGGGACTCAACTGCAGATACGCAGTATTTT; CDR3 protein: CASSFRDSTADTQYF
D gene: TRBD1; J gene: TRBJ2-5; clone size: once; V gene: TRBV28; CDR3 DNA: TGTGCCAGCAGTTTCCCACAGGGGGCATCAAGAGAGACCCAGTACTTC; CDR3 protein: CASSFPQGASRETQYF
D gene: .; J gene: TRBJ1-4; clone size: .; V gene: TRBV5-1; CDR3 DNA: TGCGCCAGCAGCTTCGGTCCAGGGGATGAAAAACTGTTTTTT; CDR3 protein: CASSFGPGDEKLFF
D gene: TRBD1; J gene: TRBJ1-2; clone size: .; V gene: TRBV5-1; CDR3 DNA: TGCGCCAGCAGCCACCGGACAGGGGCTCTCTATGGCTACACCTTC; CDR3 protein: CASSHRTGALYGYTF
D gene: TRBD2; J gene: TRBJ2-5; clone size: .; V gene: TRBV2; CDR3 DNA: TGTGCCAGCTCGGGGGTGGCGGGGGGGCCAGAGACCCAGTACTTC; CDR3 protein: CASSGVAGGPETQYF
D gene: .; J gene: TRBJ1-2; clone size: .; V gene: TRBV6-1; CDR3 DNA: TGTGCCGGGAGGGTTAACTATGGCTACACCTTC; CDR3 protein: CAGRVNYGYTF